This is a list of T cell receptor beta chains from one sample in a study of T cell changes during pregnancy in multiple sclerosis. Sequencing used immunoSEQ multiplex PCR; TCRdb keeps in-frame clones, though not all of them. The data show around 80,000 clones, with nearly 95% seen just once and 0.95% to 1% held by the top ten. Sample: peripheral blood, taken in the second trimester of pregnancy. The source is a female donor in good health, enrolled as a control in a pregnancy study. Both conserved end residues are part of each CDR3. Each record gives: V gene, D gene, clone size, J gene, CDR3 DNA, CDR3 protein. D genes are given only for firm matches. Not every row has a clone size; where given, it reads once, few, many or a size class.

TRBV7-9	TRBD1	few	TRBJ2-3	TGTGCCAGCAGCTTAGTCGCAGGGGGCTTAGAATTGGTGGATACGCAGTATTTT	CASSLVAGGLELVDTQYF
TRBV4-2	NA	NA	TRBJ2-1	TGTGCCAGCAGCCAAGAAGGAGACTCCAGTAAGTTCTTC	CASSQEGDSSKFF
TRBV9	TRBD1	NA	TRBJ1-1	TGTGCCAGCAGCATAACAGGGGGTTCCACTGAAGCTTTCTTT	CASSITGGSTEAFF
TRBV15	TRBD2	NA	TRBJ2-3	TGTGCCACCAGCAGAGACGGGACTAGCGGACCAGATACGCAGTATTTT	CATSRDGTSGPDTQYF
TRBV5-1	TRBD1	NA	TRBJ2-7	TGCGCCAGCAGCGGTGACAGGGGCTCCTACGAGCAGTACTTC	CASSGDRGSYEQYF
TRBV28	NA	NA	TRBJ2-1	TGTGCCAGCAGTCCCCGGGTAGTATACAATGAGCAGTTCTTC	CASSPRVVYNEQFF
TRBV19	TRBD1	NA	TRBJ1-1	TGTGCCAGTAGTTTCCGGACAGGGGGGAACACTGAAGCTTTCTTT	CASSFRTGGNTEAFF
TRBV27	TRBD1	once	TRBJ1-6	TGTGCCAGCAGTTTGGCGGCAGGGGGCGATTCACCCCTCCACTTT	CASSLAAGGDSPLHF
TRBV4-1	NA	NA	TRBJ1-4	TGCGCCAGCAGCCAAGTCGGGGAGGGGAAACTGTTTTTT	CASSQVGEGKLFF
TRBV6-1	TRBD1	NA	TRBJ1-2	TGTGCCAGCAGTGAAAGAGGACAGGCCTATGGCTACACCTTC	CASSERGQAYGYTF
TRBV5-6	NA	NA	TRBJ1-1	TGTGCCAGCAGCCTAGTTGATGAGTACGGCACTGAAGCTTTCTTT	CASSLVDEYGTEAFF
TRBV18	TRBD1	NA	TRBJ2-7	TGTGCCAGCTCACCTAGTACAGGGGGTACCAACGAGCAGTACTTC	CASSPSTGGTNEQYF
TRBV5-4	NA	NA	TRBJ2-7	TGTGCCAGCAGCTTGTTGGCTGAAACCTACGAGCAGTACTTC	CASSLLAETYEQYF
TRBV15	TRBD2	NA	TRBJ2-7	TGTGCCACCAGACAAATAGCGGGAGTGACCGAGCAGTACTTC	CATRQIAGVTEQYF
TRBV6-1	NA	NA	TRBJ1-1	TGTGCCAGCATCGGCGGCAGACTGAACACTGAAGCTTTCTTT	CASIGGRLNTEAFF
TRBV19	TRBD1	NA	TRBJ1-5	TGTGCCAGTAACTTGGGACAGGTTGGTCATCAGCCCCAGCATTTT	CASNLGQVGHQPQHF
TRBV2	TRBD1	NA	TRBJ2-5	TGTGCCAGCAGTCCCAGGGGGACCGTACAAGAGACCCAGTACTTC	CASSPRGTVQETQYF
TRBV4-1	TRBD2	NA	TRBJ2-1	TGCGCCAGCAGCCAAGTGTTGGCTAGCGGCTACAATGAGCAGTTCTTC	CASSQVLASGYNEQFF
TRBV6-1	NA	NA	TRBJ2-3	TGTGCCAGCAGTGAAAGACAGGCTCCTAGCACAGATACGCAGTATTTT	CASSERQAPSTDTQYF
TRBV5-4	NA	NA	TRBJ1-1	TGTGCCAGCAGCCCGGCCGGGTGGTATACGACCACTGAAGCTTTCTTT	CASSPAGWYTTTEAFF
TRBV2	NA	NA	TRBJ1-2	TGTGCCAGCAGCACTCAGGGGCCCAACTATGGCTACACCTTC	CASSTQGPNYGYTF
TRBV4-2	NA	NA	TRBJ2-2	TGTGCCAGCAGCCAAGATCCTTTAGACGGGACCGGGGAGCTGTTTTTT	CASSQDPLDGTGELFF